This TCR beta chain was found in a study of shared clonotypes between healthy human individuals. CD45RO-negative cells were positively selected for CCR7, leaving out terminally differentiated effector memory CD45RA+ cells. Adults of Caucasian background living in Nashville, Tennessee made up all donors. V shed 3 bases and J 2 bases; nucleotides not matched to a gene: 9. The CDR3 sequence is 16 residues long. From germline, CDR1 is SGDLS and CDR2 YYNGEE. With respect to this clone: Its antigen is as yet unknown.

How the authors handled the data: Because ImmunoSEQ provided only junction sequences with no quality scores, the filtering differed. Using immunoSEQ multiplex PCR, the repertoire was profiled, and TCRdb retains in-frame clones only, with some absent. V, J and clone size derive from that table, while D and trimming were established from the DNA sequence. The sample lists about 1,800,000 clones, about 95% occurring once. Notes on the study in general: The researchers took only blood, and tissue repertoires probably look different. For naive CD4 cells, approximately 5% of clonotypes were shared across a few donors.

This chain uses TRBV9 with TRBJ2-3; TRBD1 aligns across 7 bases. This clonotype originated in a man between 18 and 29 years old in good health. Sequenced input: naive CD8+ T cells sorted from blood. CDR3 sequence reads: CASSATGTELTDTQYF. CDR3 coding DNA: TGTGCCAGCAGCGCCACCGGGACAGAGCTCACAGATACGCAGTATTTT.